The source of this T cell receptor (beta chain) is a study of long-term antiretroviral therapy in people with HIV. The CDR3 has 16 amino acids. Germline lookup yields CDR1 LGHNA and CDR2 YNFKEQ. V was clipped by 4 bases and J by 2 bases, with 15 bases between them. Investigators performed immunoSEQ version v3.0 at survey level. Sequencing used immunoSEQ multiplex PCR; TCRdb keeps in-frame clones, though not all of them. The sample holds approximately 32,000 clones; roughly four fifths are singletons and the top ten take 6.5% to 9%. This clone was observed a handful of times. The source was unsorted PBMCs, collected 0.4 years before starting antiretroviral therapy. V usage is TRBV4-2 and J usage is TRBJ1-5, with a weak D call TRBD1 (5 bases). The sequence was collected from a man aged 18 to 29 with HIV. CDR3: CASSPGPPNGNQPQHF. The CDR3 DNA follows: TGTGCCAGCAGCCCGGGACCGCCGAACGGCAATCAGCCCCAGCATTTT.